The 9 T cell receptor beta chains below all came from one sample that was sequenced in a study of CD8 T cells in ankylosing spondylitis. TCRdb re-called the 5' RACE reads through MiXCR, storing one row per CDR3 protein. The sample includes about 800,000 distinct CDR3 sequences, 12% seen only once; the top ten take 0.51%. General study points: Seven to nine highly homologous variants formed a TCR beta motif that appeared characteristic of ankylosing spondylitis blood.

These receptors lack a known antigen. The sequenced sample was blood, either unsorted or a sorted T cell fraction (not recorded which). These receptors came from a male donor with ankylosing spondylitis.

The chain couples TRBV10-1 to TRBJ2-2, with 8 bases that match TRBD1. CDR1 and CDR2 from the germline V gene are WNHNN and SYGVQD (reference sequence). This CDR3 is built from 15 residues. The trim removed 1 base at V and 7 bases at J, leaving 5 bases unmatched. DNA of the CDR3: TGCGCCAGCAGTGAGTTCCAGGGGGCGAGCGGGGAGCTGTTTTTT. The encoded protein is CASSEFQGASGELFF.

Only a few counts were recorded for this clonotype. The chain joins TRBV7-2 to TRBJ2-5, with TRBD1 as a possible D gene (6 bases). There are 14 residues in the CDR3. Germline values: CDR1 SGHTA, CDR2 FQGNSA. V lost 4 bases and J 5 bases, leaving 14 bases between the germline ends. DNA of the CDR3: TGTGCCAGCAGCTCCAGACAGGCAGCGGAGACCCAGTACTTC. Encoded protein: CASSSRQAAETQYF.

The chain joins TRBV7-9 to TRBJ1-1, with 7 positions matching TRBD1. The CDR3 spans 16 residues. Trimming took 1 base from V and 4 from J; bases not matched to a gene: 9. Germline V gives CDR1 SEHNR, CDR2 FQNEAQ (reference sequence). The CDR3 region is CASSLGSLTGVTEAFF. The CDR3 DNA reads TGTGCCAGCAGCTTAGGTTCGCTAACAGGGGTCACTGAAGCTTTCTTT.

This chain connects TRBV7-2 to TRBJ2-2; D remains unclear. Trimming left V 5 bases short and J 9 bases short, with 10 bases between. The CDR3 totals 12 residues. Germline-derived CDR1 and CDR2 are SGHTA and FQGNSA. The CDR3 protein is CASSVRLRELFF. CDR3 nucleotide sequence: TGTGCCAGCAGCGTACGCCTCCGGGAGCTGTTTTTT.

This clonotype was detected a few times. The chain couples TRBV15 to TRBJ2-7; D not certain. This CDR3 comprises 15 residues. Germline-derived CDR1 and CDR2 are LNHNV and YYDKDF (reference sequence). V was pared by 1 base and J by 2 bases, with 12 bases between. The CDR3 spells CATSRGQDQTYEQYF. DNA for the CDR3: TGTGCCACCAGCAGAGGCCAGGACCAGACCTACGAGCAGTACTTC.

The J gene is TRBJ1-2, the V gene TRBV20-1; D call uncertain. The length of the CDR3 is 13 residues. V was cut by 2 bases and J by 4 bases, with 11 bases left in between. Per the germline V gene, CDR1 is DFQATT and CDR2 is SNEGSKA (reference sequence). In DNA form, the CDR3 reads TGCAGTGCTAGACCCTCCGGAATCTATGGCTACACCTTC. As protein: CSARPSGIYGYTF.

This chain connects TRBV5-5 to TRBJ2-7; D gene ambiguous. CDR3 length: 15 residues. CDR1 and CDR2 (germline): SGHKS, YYEKEE (reference sequence). The V end was cut by 0 bases, the J end by 4 bases, with 14 bases between. The CDR3 nucleotides read TGTGCCAGCAGCTTGGCCCCCCCGGAAACTTACGAGCAGTACTTC. This encodes CASSLAPPETYEQYF. Based on the CDR3 plus reference TRBV5-5 and TRBJ2-7, the full variable domain is DAGVTQSPTHLIKTRGQQVTLRCSPISGHKSVSWYQQVLGQGPQFIFQYYEKEERGRGNFPDRFSARQFPNYSSELNVNALLLGDSALYLCASSLAPPETYEQYFGPGTRLTVT.

This clonotype was picked up a small number of times. The chain uses TRBV28 and TRBJ2-7; D may be TRBD2 (7 bases). Trimming took off 4 bases at V and 0 bases at J, with 22 bases between the two ends. In germline, CDR1 is MDHEN, CDR2 SYDVKM. The CDR3 contains 18 residues. CDR3 bases: TGTGCCAGCAGTTCAGCGGGACATTCTACACGAAACTCCTACGAGCAGTACTTC. It translates to CASSSAGHSTRNSYEQYF. The complete variable domain, with remaining parts taken from reference TRBV28 and TRBJ2-7, reads DVKVTQSSRYLVKRTGEKVFLECVQDMDHENMFWYRQDPGLGLRLIYFSYDVKMKEKGDIPEGYSVSREKKERFSLILESASTNQTSMYLCASSSAGHSTRNSYEQYFGPGTRLTVT.

A few counts support this clonotype. The chain carries TRBV5-8 and TRBJ2-1; 8 bases match TRBD1. The CDR3 consists of 15 residues. V dropped 5 bases and J dropped 6; count of bases not matched to a gene: 10. Germline V gene lookup returns CDR1 SGHTS and CDR2 YDEGEE. This chain's CDR3 is CASRTKGQGFNEQFF. The DNA for the CDR3 is TGTGCCAGCAGAACAAAAGGACAGGGTTTCAATGAGCAGTTCTTC.